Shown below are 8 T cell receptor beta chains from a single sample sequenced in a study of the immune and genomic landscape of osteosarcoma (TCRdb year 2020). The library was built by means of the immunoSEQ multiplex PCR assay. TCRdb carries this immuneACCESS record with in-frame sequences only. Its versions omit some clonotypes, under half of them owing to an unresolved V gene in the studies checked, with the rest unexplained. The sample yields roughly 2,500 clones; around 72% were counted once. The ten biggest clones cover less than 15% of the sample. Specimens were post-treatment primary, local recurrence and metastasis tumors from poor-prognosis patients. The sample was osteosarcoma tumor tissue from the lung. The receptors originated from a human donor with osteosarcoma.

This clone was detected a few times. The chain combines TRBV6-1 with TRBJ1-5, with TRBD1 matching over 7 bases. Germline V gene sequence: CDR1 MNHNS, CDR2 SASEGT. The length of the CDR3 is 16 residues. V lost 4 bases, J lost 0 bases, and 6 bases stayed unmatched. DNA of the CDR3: TGTGCCAGCAGTGGGCGACAGGGCCTTAGCAATCAGCCCCAGCATTTT. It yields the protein CASSGRQGLSNQPQHF.

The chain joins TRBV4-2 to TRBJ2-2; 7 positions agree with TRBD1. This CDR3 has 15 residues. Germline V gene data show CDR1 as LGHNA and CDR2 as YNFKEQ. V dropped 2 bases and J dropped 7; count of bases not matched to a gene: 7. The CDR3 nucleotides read TGTGCCAGCAGCCAAAGAGGGGGCGTCGGCGGGGAGCTGTTTTTT. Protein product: CASSQRGGVGGELFF.

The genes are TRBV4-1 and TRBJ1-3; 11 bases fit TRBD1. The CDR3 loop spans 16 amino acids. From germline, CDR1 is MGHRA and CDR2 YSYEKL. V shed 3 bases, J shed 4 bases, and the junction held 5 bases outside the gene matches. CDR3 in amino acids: CASSQDRGRGGNTIYF. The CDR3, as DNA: TGCGCCAGCAGCCAGGACAGGGGGCGAGGAGGAAACACCATATATTTT.

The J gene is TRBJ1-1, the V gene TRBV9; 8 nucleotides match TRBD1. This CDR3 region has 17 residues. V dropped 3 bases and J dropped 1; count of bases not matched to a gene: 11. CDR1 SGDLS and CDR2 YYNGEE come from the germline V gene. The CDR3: CASSATPGGASNTEAFF. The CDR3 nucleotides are TGTGCCAGCAGCGCTACTCCAGGGGGCGCGTCGAACACTGAAGCTTTCTTT.

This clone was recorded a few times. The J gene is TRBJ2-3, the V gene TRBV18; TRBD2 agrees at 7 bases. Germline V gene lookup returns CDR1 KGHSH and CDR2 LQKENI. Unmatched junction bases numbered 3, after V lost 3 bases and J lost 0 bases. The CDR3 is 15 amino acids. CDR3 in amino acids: CASSPQAGSTDTQYF. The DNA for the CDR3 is TGTGCCAGCTCACCTCAAGCGGGGAGCACAGATACGCAGTATTTT. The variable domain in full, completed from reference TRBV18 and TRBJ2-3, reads NAGVMQNPRHLVRRRGQEARLRCSPMKGHSHVYWYRQLPEEGLKFMVYLQKENIIDESGMPKERFSAEFPKEGPSILRIQQVVRGDSAAYFCASSPQAGSTDTQYFGPGTRLTVL.

CDR3 nucleotides: TGTGCCAGTCACAGGGCCTCTGGGGCCAACGTCCTGACTTTC. It encodes CASHRASGANVLTF. The chain is built from TRBV19 and TRBJ2-6; D perhaps matches TRBD1 (6 bases). The germline V gene has CDR1 LNHDA and CDR2 SQIVND (reference sequence). The CDR3 extends over 14 amino acids. Trimming pared 8 bases from V and 0 bases from J, leaving 8 bases between.

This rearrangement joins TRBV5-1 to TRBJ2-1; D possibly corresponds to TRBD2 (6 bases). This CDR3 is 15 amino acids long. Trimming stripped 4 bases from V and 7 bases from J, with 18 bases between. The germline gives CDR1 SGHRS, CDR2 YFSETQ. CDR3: CASSKTRGGINEQFF. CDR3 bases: TGCGCCAGCAGCAAGACTCGGGGCGGGATAAATGAGCAGTTCTTC.

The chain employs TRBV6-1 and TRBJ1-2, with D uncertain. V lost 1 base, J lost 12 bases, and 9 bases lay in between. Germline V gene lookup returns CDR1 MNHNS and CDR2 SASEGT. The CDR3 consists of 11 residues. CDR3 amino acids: CASSEDPQDTF. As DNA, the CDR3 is TGTGCCAGCAGTGAAGATCCCCAGGACACCTTC.